The 17 T cell receptor beta chains given below trace back to one sample, sequenced in a study of blood T cells in healthy people across ages. The use of a sample-barcoded 5' primer and a J-beta primer mix characterized a second PCR of 7 to 11 cycles. TCRdb reanalysed the 5' RACE reads using MiXCR and keeps one entry per CDR3 protein. This sample has approximately 850,000 distinct CDR3 sequences, with roughly 50% found just once. The sequencing input was blood. All receptors come from a man aged 25-45 years in good health.

The CDR3 DNA follows: TGTGCCAGCAGTGACCTCCGGGACGGAAATTGCGAGCAGTACTTC. Its translation is CASSDLRDGNCEQYF. This chain connects TRBV6-4 to TRBJ2-7; tentatively, D is TRBD1 or TRBD2 (5 bases each). Germline CDR1 MRHNA, CDR2 SNTAGT. V gave up 2 bases and J gave up 6 bases, with 17 bases separating them. CDR3 length equals 15 residues.

The chain combines TRBV28 with TRBJ2-6; 9 bases align to TRBD1. V trimming: 3 bases; J trimming: 0 bases; junction bases outside the gene matches: 9. The CDR3 length is 19 residues. CDR1 and CDR2 from the germline V gene are MDHEN and SYDVKM. CDR3 region: CASSFSPGQGTSGANVLTF. Written as DNA, the CDR3 is TGTGCCAGCAGTTTCTCTCCGGGACAGGGAACCTCTGGGGCCAACGTCCTGACTTTC. Complete variable domain (other parts from reference TRBV28 and TRBJ2-6): DVKVTQSSRYLVKRTGEKVFLECVQDMDHENMFWYRQDPGLGLRLIYFSYDVKMKEKGDIPEGYSVSREKKERFSLILESASTNQTSMYLCASSFSPGQGTSGANVLTFGAGSRLTVL.

The table lists this clonotype with a count of one. The chain joins TRBV7-9 to TRBJ2-1; weak D call: TRBD2 (6 bases). This CDR3 has 18 residues. Trimming removed 1 base from V and 2 bases from J, with 18 bases in between. The germline V gene has CDR1 SEHNR and CDR2 FQNEAQ (reference sequence). CDR3 protein: CASSLERAGQGTYNEQFF. DNA of the CDR3: TGTGCCAGCAGCTTAGAAAGGGCGGGGCAGGGAACCTACAATGAGCAGTTCTTC.

This sequence joins TRBV20-1 and TRBJ1-5, with 8 bases fitting TRBD1. In germline, CDR1 is DFQATT, CDR2 SNEGSKA (reference sequence). The V and J ends lost 6 bases and 2 bases, in that order; junction bases with no gene match: 9. The CDR3 is 15 residues long. In DNA, the CDR3 is TGCAGTGCCACCGACAGGGGCGACGGCAATCAGCCCCAGCATTTT. This translates into CSATDRGDGNQPQHF.

CDR3 protein: CSVRGGSGANVLTF. The CDR3 bases are TGCAGCGTGAGGGGGGGGTCTGGGGCCAACGTCCTGACTTTC. The rearrangement joins TRBV29-1 to TRBJ2-6, with D possibly TRBD2 on 7 matching bases. CDR1 is SQVTM, CDR2 ANQGSEA, per germline. Trimming took 6 bases from V and 1 from J, leaving 10 bases between them. This CDR3 is 14 amino acids long.

This chain connects TRBV15 to TRBJ2-7, with no clear D. With the DNA end fitting TRBJ2-1 better, the J assignment may be wrong. The V gene's germline CDR1 is LNHNV and CDR2 YYDKDF (reference sequence). The CDR3 sequence is 14 residues long. The CDR3 reads CATSRDGRADEQFF. DNA of the CDR3: TGTGCCACCAGCAGAGATGGACGGGCGGATGAGCAGTTCTTC.

This clonotype was picked up a small number of times. The CDR3 DNA follows: TGTGCCAGCAGCTTGTTTTTCGACAGCATGGGGGGCTACACCTTC. Amino acid sequence: CASSLFFDSMGGYTF. This chain connects TRBV7-2 to TRBJ1-2, with D possibly matching TRBD1 (5 bases). CDR3 size: 15 residues. The V gene's germline CDR1 is SGHTA and CDR2 FQGNSA. Trimming stripped 3 bases from V and 8 bases from J, with 19 bases between.

The CDR3 loop reads CASSSSWEDTQYF. In DNA, the CDR3 is TGTGCCAGCAGCTCCTCATGGGAAGATACGCAGTATTTT. V and J are TRBV7-9 and TRBJ2-3; D unclear. The CDR3 sequence is 13 residues long. V lost 4 bases and J 5 bases, leaving 10 bases between the germline ends. Germline CDR1 and CDR2: SEHNR and FQNEAQ (reference sequence).

There are a few counts of this clonotype. J is TRBJ2-1 and V is TRBV20-1; TRBD1 matches at 10 bases. The trim removed 2 bases at V and 4 bases at J, leaving 11 bases unmatched. The length of the CDR3 is 17 residues. Germline V gene lookup returns CDR1 DFQATT and CDR2 SNEGSKA (reference sequence). The CDR3 DNA sequence: TGCAGTGCTAGACTCCCGAGGGGACAGGGGCTTTACAATGAGCAGTTCTTC. This encodes CSARLPRGQGLYNEQFF.

CDR3 sequence: CAATRDSPGNNEQYF. The CDR3 DNA is TGTGCCGCAACCCGGGACTCTCCCGGGAACAATGAGCAGTACTTC. The chain employs TRBV25-1 and TRBJ2-5; a weak D match, TRBD2 (6 bases). V dropped 11 bases and J dropped 11 bases, with 30 bases sitting between them. The CDR3 is 15 amino acids. Germline CDR1 MGHDK, CDR2 SYGVNS. Using reference TRBV25-1 and TRBJ2-5 for the parts outside the CDR3, the full variable domain is EADIYQTPRYLVIGTGKKITLECSQTMGHDKMYWYQQDPGMELHLIHYSYGVNSTEKGDLSSESTVSRIRTEHFPLTLESARPSHTSQYLCAATRDSPGNNEQYFGPGTRLLVL.

J is TRBJ2-7 and V is TRBV27; perhaps D is TRBD1 or TRBD2 (5 bases each). This CDR3 has 15 amino acids. Germline-derived CDR1 and CDR2 are MNHEY and SMNVEV (reference sequence). V dropped 3 bases and J dropped 5 bases, with 17 bases sitting between them. The CDR3 spells CASSLRFGMGDEQYF. The CDR3 bases are TGTGCCAGCAGTTTGAGATTCGGCATGGGGGACGAGCAGTACTTC.

The rearrangement uses TRBV7-2 and TRBJ1-1; D gene ambiguous. This CDR3 comprises 13 residues. Germline lookup yields CDR1 SGHTA and CDR2 FQGNSA. V gave up 6 bases and J gave up 9 bases, with 17 bases separating them. CDR3 loop: CASRPSTDAKAFF. The CDR3 bases are TGTGCCAGCAGACCCTCCACAGATGCAAAAGCTTTCTTT.

This chain uses TRBV20-1 with TRBJ2-1; TRBD2 agrees at 14 bases. CDR3 length: 15 residues. Germline assignment: CDR1 DFQATT and CDR2 SNEGSKA (reference sequence). Germline trimming cut 2 bases from V and 6 bases from J; bases unmatched to any gene: 3. DNA of the CDR3: TGCAGTGCTAGACGTGGACTAGCGGGGGGCAATGAGCAGTTCTTC. Amino acid sequence: CSARRGLAGGNEQFF.

V gene TRBV20-1 combines with J gene TRBJ2-3, with D hard to call. Germline assignment: CDR1 DFQATT and CDR2 SNEGSKA (reference sequence). V dropped 6 bases and J dropped 0 bases, with 13 bases sitting between them. This CDR3 has 14 residues. Here the CDR3 reads CSALEGLSTDTQYF. DNA for the CDR3: TGCAGTGCCCTAGAAGGTCTCAGCACAGATACGCAGTATTTT.

This clonotype was seen more than once but under ten times. The chain is built from TRBV10-3 and TRBJ2-7, with a weak D call TRBD1 (6 bases). CDR3 length: 13 residues. V lost 3 bases to trimming and J lost 3 bases, with 9 bases between them. CDR1 and CDR2 from the germline V gene are ENHRY and SYGVKD. The CDR3 bases are TGTGCCATCAGTGACCGGGACATCTACGAGCAGTACTTC. This sequence encodes CAISDRDIYEQYF.

Concerning this clonotype: One end of the junction is discordant with germline, which a read error may explain. The V and J genes are TRBV7-4 and TRBJ2-3; D not certain. The CDR3 sequence is 17 residues long. Germline loops: CDR1 SGHVT, CDR2 SQSDAQ. The CDR3 coding sequence is TGTGCTAGCAGCTTAGTATGCCCTGTTAGTACCACAGATACGCAGTATTTT. It specifies CASSLVCPVSTTDTQYF.

V usage is TRBV7-2 and J usage is TRBJ2-7; 10 bases map to TRBD2. Trimming at V came to 3 bases and at J to 3 bases, leaving 2 bases not matched to a gene. The CDR3 is made up of 14 amino acids. Germline V gene sequence: CDR1 SGHTA, CDR2 FQGNSA. CDR3 sequence: CASSFRTSGYEQYF. Here the CDR3 DNA reads TGTGCCAGCAGCTTCCGGACTAGCGGCTACGAGCAGTACTTC.